A selection of T cell receptor beta chains follows, all from one sample in a study of regulatory T cells in long-lasting Graves disease. In TCRdb, the multiplex PCR reads were re-called with MiXCR into one record per CDR3 protein. The data show 200,000 to 250,000 distinct CDR3 sequences, roughly 19% seen once. These data also featured in a second study, about T cells in Graves' hyperthyroidism and ophthalmopathy.

Source: peripheral blood mononuclear cells (PBMCs), taken at new diagnosis, from a patient treated with antithyroid drugs. The receptors were sampled from a woman under 40 with Graves disease. Both conserved end residues are trimmed from each CDR3.

V gene: TRBV12-3/TRBV12-4; CDR3 protein: ASRRTGRGGYT
V gene: TRBV6-1; CDR3 protein: ASRPRTSGGLANTGELF
V gene: TRBV25-1; CDR3 protein: ASSEVSGGARRNEQF
V gene: TRBV29-1; CDR3 protein: SVTGLSRDTEAF
V gene: TRBV28; CDR3 protein: ASSLFGTGSAEAF
V gene: TRBV6-5; CDR3 protein: ASSSAADGYRGYT
V gene: TRBV7-6; CDR3 protein: ASSPQVNRGAGNTIY
V gene: TRBV29-1; CDR3 protein: SVGQAGGYT
V gene: TRBV6-1; CDR3 protein: ASSEQVGRLDAF
V gene: TRBV2; CDR3 protein: ASSESGTSGPQETQY
V gene: TRBV27; CDR3 protein: ASSSYTAGGWYNEQF
V gene: TRBV20-1; CDR3 protein: SASGSSYNEQF
V gene: TRBV25-1; CDR3 protein: ASSEWGIQETQY
V gene: TRBV18; CDR3 protein: ASSPTGSQETQY
V gene: TRBV30; CDR3 protein: AWSPNLTGRNTEAF
V gene: TRBV7-8; CDR3 protein: ASSLRQGGNQPQH
V gene: TRBV29-1; CDR3 protein: SVERFPYEQY
V gene: TRBV14; CDR3 protein: ASSPGGGNTEAL
V gene: TRBV3-1; CDR3 protein: ASTLGGTNTGEPF
V gene: TRBV4-2; CDR3 protein: ASSQAGRRDTQY
V gene: TRBV5-8; CDR3 protein: ASILTGKAVYGYT
V gene: TRBV28; CDR3 protein: ASSFVDHYGYT
V gene: TRBV6-1; CDR3 protein: ASVQGGYGYT
V gene: TRBV11-1; CDR3 protein: ASNADRGNTGELF
V gene: TRBV20-1; CDR3 protein: SASGVDGNTIY
V gene: TRBV2; CDR3 protein: ASSARTGRYGYT
V gene: TRBV15; CDR3 protein: ATSRESIIVTEATEAF
V gene: TRBV5-1; CDR3 protein: ASSLILAGGISYNEQF
V gene: TRBV11-2; CDR3 protein: ASSRGQSQETQY
V gene: TRBV11-2; CDR3 protein: ASSLDPTLRGKNIQY
V gene: TRBV6-2/TRBV6-3; CDR3 protein: ASSYLSVGSPLH
V gene: TRBV28; CDR3 protein: ASRRGGLNIQY
V gene: TRBV28; CDR3 protein: ASRPTSYEQY
V gene: TRBV19; CDR3 protein: ASSDETGGVAGNQPQH
V gene: TRBV7-9; CDR3 protein: ASSLRLAGDHEQF
V gene: TRBV12-3/TRBV12-4; CDR3 protein: ASSRQGPETQY
V gene: TRBV2; CDR3 protein: ASSAISVQGSHGYT
V gene: TRBV29-1; CDR3 protein: SVQQGAPNYGYT
V gene: TRBV12-3/TRBV12-4; CDR3 protein: ASSLMGGPGMKQF
V gene: TRBV11-2; CDR3 protein: ASSRSGGLETQY
V gene: TRBV20-1; CDR3 protein: SGGNYQETQY
V gene: TRBV7-9; CDR3 protein: ASSLGGVTETQY
V gene: TRBV6-1; CDR3 protein: ASSPLAGGLHNEQF
V gene: TRBV2; CDR3 protein: AALGQESGNTIY
V gene: TRBV10-3; CDR3 protein: AISDLSYEQY
V gene: TRBV15; CDR3 protein: ATSRGTGGSEAF
V gene: TRBV28; CDR3 protein: AAGGTNTGELF
V gene: TRBV19; CDR3 protein: ASTPGQTQPQH
V gene: TRBV19; CDR3 protein: ASSIQLYGYT
V gene: TRBV7-9; CDR3 protein: ASSLVRGGPYNEQF